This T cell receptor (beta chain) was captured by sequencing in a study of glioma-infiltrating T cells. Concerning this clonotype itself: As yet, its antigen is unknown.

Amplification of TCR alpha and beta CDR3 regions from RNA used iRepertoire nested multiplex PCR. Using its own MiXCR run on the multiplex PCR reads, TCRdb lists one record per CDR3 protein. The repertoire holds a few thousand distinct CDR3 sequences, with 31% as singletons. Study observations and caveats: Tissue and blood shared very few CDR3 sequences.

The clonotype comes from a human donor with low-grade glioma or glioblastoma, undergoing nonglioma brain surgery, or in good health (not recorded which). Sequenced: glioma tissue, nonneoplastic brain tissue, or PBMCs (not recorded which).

Here the CDR3 DNA reads TGTGCCAGCAACCCGTCGAATGGCGAGGAAAGGAACACTGAAGCTTTCTTT. As protein: CASNPSNGEERNTEAFF. The gene calls are TRBV7-2 and TRBJ1-1; no reliable D call. The CDR3 totals 17 residues. V dropped 7 bases and J dropped 1 base, with 22 bases sitting between them. Germline V gives CDR1 SGHTA, CDR2 FQGNSA.